One TCR beta chain is described in this entry. Repertoires were generated with immunoSEQ multiplex PCR, while TCRdb's copy carries only in-frame clones and drops some. This repertoire shows 350,000 to 450,000 clones, 86% found once; its top ten account for 7.1%. In germline, CDR1 is LNHDA, CDR2 SQIVND (reference sequence). The CDR3 contains 15 residues. Trimming cost V 4 bases and J 3 bases, with 16 bases left between them. While infection was still active, Seattle patients were enrolled and then followed longitudinally. This sample stems from a study of blood T cell repertoires in COVID-19. The J gene is TRBJ2-7, the V gene TRBV19, with D possibly TRBD2 on 6 matching bases. The sequence was obtained from a woman aged 55-70 years with COVID-19, enrolled during active disease. Input material: peripheral blood. CDR3 nucleotides: TGTGCCAGTAGTAATTCCAGGACTACATACTACGAGCAGTACTTC. It yields the protein CASSNSRTTYYEQYF.